The 23 T cell receptor beta chains reported below all come from one sample, sequenced in a study of cytomegalovirus exposure and HLA in healthy donors. PCR amplification relied on 60 Vbeta primers (plus 13 Jbeta primers). Produced via immunoSEQ multiplex PCR; TCRdb's table is partial and in-frame only. The repertoire includes about 180,000 clones, about 82% of them detected once, and 1% sits in the top ten. Input material: PBMCs. The receptors shown here come from a woman between 50 and 59 years old in good health and CMV-seropositive.

The chain links TRBV9 to TRBJ1-1; TRBD1 might be the D (6 bases). The CDR3 loop spans 15 amino acids. V lost 3 bases to trimming and J lost 1 base, with 13 bases between them. The germline V gene encodes CDR1 SGDLS and CDR2 YYNGEE. The CDR3: CASSAVPGENTEAFF. The CDR3 bases are TGTGCCAGCAGCGCGGTTCCAGGGGAGAACACTGAAGCTTTCTTT.

This clone has more than one count but fewer than ten. This chain joins TRBV28 and TRBJ1-2, with a possible D match to TRBD1 (5 bases). This CDR3 contains 13 residues. Trimming left V 3 bases short and J 4 bases short, with 9 bases between. Germline assignment: CDR1 MDHEN and CDR2 SYDVKM. The CDR3 DNA reads as TGTGCCAGCAGTTTTAGGGGTATCTATGGCTACACCTTC. Translated, it gives CASSFRGIYGYTF.

This chain links TRBV28 with TRBJ2-2, with D hard to call. CDR1 and CDR2 from the germline V gene are MDHEN and SYDVKM. CDR3 size: 14 residues. V lost 3 bases and J lost 6, with 11 bases in between. This chain's CDR3 is CASSFVAVPGELFF. The CDR3 DNA reads as TGTGCCAGCAGTTTTGTGGCAGTCCCCGGGGAGCTGTTTTTT.

The chain couples TRBV6-1 to TRBJ2-7; 10 bases map to TRBD2. J gave up 6 bases and V 1 base, and 0 bases lay outside the gene matches. The CDR3 is 13 amino acids. Germline lookup yields CDR1 MNHNS and CDR2 SASEGT. The CDR3 protein is CASSEGTSGEQYF. The CDR3 nucleotides read TGTGCCAGCAGTGAAGGGACTAGCGGCGAGCAGTACTTC.

This clone was counted between two and nine times. The gene calls are TRBV5-4 and TRBJ1-1; no clear D gene. The CDR3 runs 14 residues. Germline V gene data show CDR1 as SGHNT and CDR2 as YYREEE (reference sequence). V was clipped by 0 bases and J by 2 bases, with 8 bases between them. CDR3 sequence: CASSLADYNTEAFF. DNA for the CDR3: TGTGCCAGCAGCTTGGCAGATTACAACACTGAAGCTTTCTTT.

The chain uses TRBV5-1 and TRBJ2-6; TRBD1 matches at 11 bases. The germline V gene has CDR1 SGHRS and CDR2 YFSETQ. The trim removed 4 bases at V and 3 bases at J, leaving 6 bases unmatched. The CDR3 loop spans 17 amino acids. The CDR3 loop reads CASSPGQGVFGANVLTF. The CDR3 nucleotides are TGCGCCAGCAGCCCGGGACAGGGGGTTTTTGGGGCCAACGTCCTGACTTTC.

This clone was recorded a few times. The chain combines TRBV4-3 with TRBJ2-5; TRBD1 aligns across 11 bases. The ends lost 0 bases at V and 2 bases at J; junction bases unmatched: 8. CDR3 size: 18 residues. Germline CDR1 is LGHNA and CDR2 is YSLEER. The CDR3: CASSQEAFGTGGQETQYF. The DNA of the CDR3 is TGCGCCAGCAGCCAAGAAGCTTTCGGGACAGGGGGGCAAGAGACCCAGTACTTC.

This clone has a handful of counts. V gene TRBV6-4 combines with J gene TRBJ2-7, with 10 nucleotides matching TRBD1. Germline CDR1 is MRHNA and CDR2 is SNTAGT. This CDR3 comprises 15 residues. V trimming: 5 bases; J trimming: 4 bases; junction bases outside the gene matches: 8. The CDR3 bases are TGTGCCAGCAGTATTGAGACAGGGGGCAGTTACGAGCAGTACTTC. Amino acids: CASSIETGGSYEQYF.

The chain has TRBV10-3 and TRBJ1-1; TRBD1 is a possible D gene (5 bases). The germline CDR1 and CDR2 sequences are ENHRY and SYGVKD. CDR3 size: 14 residues. V shed 6 bases and J shed 1 base, with 12 bases lying between them. DNA for the CDR3: TGTGCCATCAGGGGTTCCGGGGGGAACACTGAAGCTTTCTTT. Its translation: CAIRGSGGNTEAFF.

The V and J genes are TRBV28 and TRBJ1-2, with D hard to call. Germline V gene sequence: CDR1 MDHEN, CDR2 SYDVKM. The CDR3 extends over 14 amino acids. V lost 3 bases, J lost 4 bases, and 12 bases lay in between. CDR3 in amino acids: CASSFRKSGYGYTF. As DNA, the CDR3 is TGTGCCAGCAGTTTTCGGAAGAGCGGCTATGGCTACACCTTC.

V usage is TRBV18 and J usage is TRBJ2-1; 8 bases fit TRBD2. Germline trimming cut 2 bases from V and 4 bases from J; bases unmatched to any gene: 7. The CDR3 has 16 residues. Germline CDR1 KGHSH, CDR2 LQKENI. CDR3: CASSPETSGSYNEQFF. The CDR3 nucleotides read TGTGCCAGCTCACCAGAAACTAGCGGATCTTACAATGAGCAGTTCTTC. The entire variable domain, with the rest obtained from reference TRBV18 and TRBJ2-1, is as follows: NAGVMQNPRHLVRRRGQEARLRCSPMKGHSHVYWYRQLPEEGLKFMVYLQKENIIDESGMPKERFSAEFPKEGPSILRIQQVVRGDSAAYFCASSPETSGSYNEQFFGPGTRLTVL.

This rearrangement joins TRBV30 to TRBJ1-1; D is unclear. CDR1 GTSNPN and CDR2 SVGIG come from the germline V gene (reference sequence). The CDR3 has 13 amino acids. Trimming stripped 2 bases from V and 3 bases from J, with 10 bases between. DNA for the CDR3: TGTGCCTGGAGTAAGCTCATATACACTGAAGCTTTCTTT. Protein product: CAWSKLIYTEAFF.

This clone showed up just a few times. The V call is TRBV18, the J call TRBJ1-3; D is perhaps TRBD1 (6 bases). This CDR3 region has 16 residues. The germline V and J ends were trimmed by 2 bases and 3 bases, with 14 bases remaining between them. CDR1 and CDR2 from the germline V gene are KGHSH and LQKENI. In nucleotides, the CDR3 is TGTGCCAGCTCACCAACGACAGGCTTGGATGGAAACACCATATATTTT. It yields the protein CASSPTTGLDGNTIYF.

CDR3 nucleotide sequence: TGTGCCAGCAGCTGGACAGGGGAGGGTACGCAGTATTTT. Residues: CASSWTGEGTQYF. The V call is TRBV7-9, the J call TRBJ2-3; 9 nucleotides line up with TRBD1. CDR1 and CDR2 (germline): SEHNR, FQNEAQ (reference sequence). V shed 4 bases and J 8 bases; nucleotides not matched to a gene: 4. CDR3 length equals 13 residues.

The chain couples TRBV5-6 to TRBJ2-7, with 12 bases identical to TRBD2. J lost 1 base, V lost 4 bases, and 9 bases had no gene match. This CDR3 is 17 amino acids long. Germline CDR1 SGHDT, CDR2 YYEEEE. The CDR3 bases are TGTGCCAGCAGCCTATATGGGACTAGCGGGCGGTCCTACGAGCAGTACTTC. This sequence encodes CASSLYGTSGRSYEQYF.

The CDR3: CASSRNEGAYYEQYF. As DNA, the CDR3 is TGTGCCAGCAGTCGGAACGAGGGGGCCTACTACGAGCAGTACTTC. The chain joins TRBV27 to TRBJ2-7, with TRBD1 matching over 7 bases. From germline, CDR1 is MNHEY and CDR2 SMNVEV (reference sequence). V lost 5 bases to trimming and J lost 3 bases; unmatched junction nucleotides: 10. The CDR3 has 15 residues.

V usage is TRBV6-1 and J usage is TRBJ2-2; D may be TRBD1 (5 bases). The V end was cut by 3 bases, the J end by 2 bases, with 13 bases between. CDR1 is MNHNS and CDR2 is SASEGT in the germline V gene. The CDR3 runs to 16 residues. CDR3: CASSDRIQANTGELFF. The CDR3 coding sequence is TGTGCCAGCAGTGATCGTATACAGGCTAACACCGGGGAGCTGTTTTTT.

The CDR3 spells CASSQVAGGPYNSPLHF. CDR3 DNA: TGTGCCAGCAGCCAAGTGGCAGGGGGCCCCTATAATTCACCCCTCCACTTT. J is TRBJ1-6 and V is TRBV4-2; 8 nucleotides align to TRBD1. The trim removed 1 base at V and 2 bases at J, leaving 4 bases unmatched. Germline CDR1 LGHNA, CDR2 YNFKEQ. This CDR3 spans 17 amino acids.

The rearrangement joins TRBV11-3 to TRBJ2-1; 7 nucleotides line up with TRBD1. V trimming: 5 bases; J trimming: 2 bases; junction bases outside the gene matches: 3. Germline V gives CDR1 SGHNT, CDR2 YENEEA. This CDR3 has 14 amino acids. The CDR3 here is CASSRQGPYNEQFF. CDR3 DNA: TGTGCCAGCAGCCGACAGGGCCCCTACAATGAGCAGTTCTTC.

This chain connects TRBV11-3 to TRBJ2-7; 7 nucleotides agree with TRBD2. This CDR3 is built from 15 residues. Germline values: CDR1 SGHNT, CDR2 YENEEA. V lost 2 bases to trimming and J lost 0 bases; unmatched junction nucleotides: 4. The DNA for the CDR3 is TGTGCCAGCAGCTTAATGACGGGAGGCTCCTACGAGCAGTACTTC. Protein sequence: CASSLMTGGSYEQYF.

The CDR3 sequence is CASSYLGTANEKLFF. CDR3 DNA: TGTGCCAGCAGTTACCTGGGGACAGCTAATGAAAAACTGTTTTTT. This sequence joins TRBV28 and TRBJ1-4, with TRBD1 identical over 7 bases. After removal of 4 bases from V and 3 bases from J, the junction contained 5 bases not matched to a gene. This CDR3 has 15 residues. The germline CDR1 and CDR2 sequences are MDHEN and SYDVKM.

This clone was detected a few times. The rearrangement links TRBV7-2 to TRBJ2-7, with D maybe TRBD1 (6 bases). Germline CDR1 SGHTA, CDR2 FQGNSA. CDR3 size: 14 residues. Trimming left V 5 bases short and J 6 bases short, with 17 bases between. CDR3 protein: CASSVNRAAGEQYF. As DNA, the CDR3 is TGTGCCAGCAGCGTAAACAGGGCGGCGGGCGAGCAGTACTTC.

This chain uses TRBV6-1 with TRBJ1-5; D might be TRBD1 (5 bases). Germline V lookup: CDR1 MNHNS, CDR2 SASEGT. The CDR3 is 12 amino acids. The V and J ends lost 0 bases and 13 bases respectively, with 10 bases between them. This CDR3 is CASSEALRGQHF. The CDR3 nucleotides read TGTGCCAGCAGTGAAGCGCTTCGGGGGCAGCATTTT.